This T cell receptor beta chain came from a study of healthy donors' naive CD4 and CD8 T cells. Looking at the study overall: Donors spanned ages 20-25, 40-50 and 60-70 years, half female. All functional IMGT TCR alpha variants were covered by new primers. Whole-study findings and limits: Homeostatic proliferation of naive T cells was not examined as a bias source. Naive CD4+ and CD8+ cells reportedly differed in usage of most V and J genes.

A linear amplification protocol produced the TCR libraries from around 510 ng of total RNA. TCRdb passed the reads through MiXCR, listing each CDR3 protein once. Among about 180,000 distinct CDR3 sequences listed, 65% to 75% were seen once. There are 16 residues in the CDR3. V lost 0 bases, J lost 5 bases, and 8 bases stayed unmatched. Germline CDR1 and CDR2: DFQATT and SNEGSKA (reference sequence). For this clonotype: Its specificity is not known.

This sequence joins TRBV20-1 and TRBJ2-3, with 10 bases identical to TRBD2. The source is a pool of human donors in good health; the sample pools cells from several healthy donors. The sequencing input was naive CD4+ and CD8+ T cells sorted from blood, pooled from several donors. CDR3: CSARDRLAGVEDTQYF. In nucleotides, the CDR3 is TGCAGTGCTAGAGATAGGCTAGCGGGGGTTGAAGATACGCAGTATTTT.